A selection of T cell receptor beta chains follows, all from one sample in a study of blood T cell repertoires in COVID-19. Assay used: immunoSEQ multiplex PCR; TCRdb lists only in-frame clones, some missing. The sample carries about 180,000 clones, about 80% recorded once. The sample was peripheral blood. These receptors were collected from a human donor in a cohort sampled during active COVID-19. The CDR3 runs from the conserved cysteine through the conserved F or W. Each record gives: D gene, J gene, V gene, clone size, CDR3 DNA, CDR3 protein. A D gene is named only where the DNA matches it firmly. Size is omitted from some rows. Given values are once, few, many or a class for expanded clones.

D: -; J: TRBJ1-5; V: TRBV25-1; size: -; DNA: TGTGCCAGCAAACCCCGACCGGGGGGGGATAGCAATCAGCCCCAGCATTTT; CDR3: CASKPRPGGDSNQPQHF
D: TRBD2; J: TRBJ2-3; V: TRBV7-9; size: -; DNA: TGTGCCAGCAGCTTAGGAGCGGGGGGCACAGATACGCAGTATTTT; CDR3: CASSLGAGGTDTQYF
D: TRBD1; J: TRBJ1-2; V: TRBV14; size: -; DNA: TGTGCCAGCAGCCCGGGACAGGATTATGGCTACACCTTC; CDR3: CASSPGQDYGYTF
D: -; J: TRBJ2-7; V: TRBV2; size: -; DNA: TGTGCCAGCAGTGATCCTACTTACGAGCAGTACTTC; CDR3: CASSDPTYEQYF
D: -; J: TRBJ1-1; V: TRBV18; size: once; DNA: TGTGCCAGCTCACCACCGTTCACGGTCGAGAACACTGAAGCTTTCTTT; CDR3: CASSPPFTVENTEAFF
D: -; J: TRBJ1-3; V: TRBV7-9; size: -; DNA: TGTGCCAGCAGCTTATTAGGGGCTTCTGGAAACACCATATATTTT; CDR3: CASSLLGASGNTIYF
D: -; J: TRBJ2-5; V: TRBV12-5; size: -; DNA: TGTGCTAGTGGTTTCCTACAGACAGGAGAGACCCAGTACTTC; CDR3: CASGFLQTGETQYF
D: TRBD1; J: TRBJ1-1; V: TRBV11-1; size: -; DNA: TGTGCCAGCAGCCGCCCACCGGGACAGGGCCACACTGAAGCTTTCTTT; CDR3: CASSRPPGQGHTEAFF
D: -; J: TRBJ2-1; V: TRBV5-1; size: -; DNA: TGCGCCAGCAGCCAACCCGGGTCCCTGAATGAGCAGTTCTTC; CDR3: CASSQPGSLNEQFF
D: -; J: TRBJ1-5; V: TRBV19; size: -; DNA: TGTGCCAGTAGTATATCTAATCAGCCCCAGCATTTT; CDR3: CASSISNQPQHF
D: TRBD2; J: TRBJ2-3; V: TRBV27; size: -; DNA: TGTGCCAGCAGGAGACTAGCGGGACTTTCTGGCACAGATACGCAGTATTTT; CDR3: CASRRLAGLSGTDTQYF
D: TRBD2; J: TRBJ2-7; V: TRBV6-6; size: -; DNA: TGTGCCAGCAGCCGGGGGGATACCTACGAGCAGTACTTC; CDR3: CASSRGDTYEQYF
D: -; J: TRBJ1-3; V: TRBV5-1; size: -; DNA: TGCGCCAGCAGCTACACCGACAGTGCCTCTGGAAACACCATATATTTT; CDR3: CASSYTDSASGNTIYF
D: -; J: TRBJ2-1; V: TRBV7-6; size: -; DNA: TGTGCCAGCCACGACGTGGGGATGGGAGGAGGGGAGCAGTTCTTC; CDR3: CASHDVGMGGGEQFF
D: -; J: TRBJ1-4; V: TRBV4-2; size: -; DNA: TGTGCCAGCAGCCAAAGGTCTGGCAGGGGACGTGAAAAACTGTTTTTT; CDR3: CASSQRSGRGREKLFF
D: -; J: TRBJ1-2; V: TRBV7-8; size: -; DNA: TGTGCCAGCAGCTTATATTCCCCCAGGTCGCAGGGAAGCTACACCTTC; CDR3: CASSLYSPRSQGSYTF
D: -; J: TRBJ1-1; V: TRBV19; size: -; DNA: TGTGCCAGTAGCAAGGACAGACGGAACACTGAAGCTTTCTTT; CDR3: CASSKDRRNTEAFF
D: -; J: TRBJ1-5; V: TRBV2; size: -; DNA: TGTGCCAGCAGTGACGGCAGGGGAGGCAATCAGCCCCAGCATTTT; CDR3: CASSDGRGGNQPQHF
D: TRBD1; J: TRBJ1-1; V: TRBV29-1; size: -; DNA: TGCAGCGGGGACAGGGGGCCAACTGAAGCTTTCTTT; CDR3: CSGDRGPTEAFF
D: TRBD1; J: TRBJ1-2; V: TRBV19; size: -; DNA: TGTGCCAGTACGGAACAGGGGGCGGCTAACTATGGCTACACCTTC; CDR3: CASTEQGAANYGYTF
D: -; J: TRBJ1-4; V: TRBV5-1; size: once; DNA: TGCGCCAGCAGTTTGGGCCGGGAACGGGAAAAACTGTTTTTT; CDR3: CASSLGREREKLFF
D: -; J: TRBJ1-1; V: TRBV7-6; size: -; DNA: TGTGCCAGCAGCTTAGGTCCAGGGCCGAACACTGAAGCTTTCTTT; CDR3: CASSLGPGPNTEAFF
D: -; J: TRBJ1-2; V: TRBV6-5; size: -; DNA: TGTGCCAGCAGCCTCCCTGAGGGCGTCGGATATGGCTACACCTTC; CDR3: CASSLPEGVGYGYTF
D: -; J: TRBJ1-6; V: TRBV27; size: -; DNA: TGTGCCAGCAGTGTGTTAGGCGGTTCCTATAATTCACCCCTCCACTTT; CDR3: CASSVLGGSYNSPLHF
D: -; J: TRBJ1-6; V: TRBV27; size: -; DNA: TGTGCCAGCAGTAGAACAGGTTTCCAATCGAGCTCCTATAATTCACCCCTCCACTTT; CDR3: CASSRTGFQSSSYNSPLHF
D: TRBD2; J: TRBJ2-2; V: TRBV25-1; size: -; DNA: TGTGCCAGCAGTGGTGGCCTAGCGGGGAGCGGGGAGCTGTTTTTT; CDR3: CASSGGLAGSGELFF
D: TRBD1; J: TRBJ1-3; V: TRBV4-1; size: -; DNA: TGCGCCAGCAGCCAAGATGTCAGTAGGACAGGGAATGGAAACACCATATATTTT; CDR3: CASSQDVSRTGNGNTIYF
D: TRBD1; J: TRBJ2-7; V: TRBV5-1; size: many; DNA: TGCGCCAGCAGCTTGGGGGACAGGGAGGTCTACGAGCAGTACTTC; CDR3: CASSLGDREVYEQYF
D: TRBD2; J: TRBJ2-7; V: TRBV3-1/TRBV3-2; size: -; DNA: TGTGCCAGCAGCCAAGCGGGACTAGCGGGTCTCGAGCAGTACTTC; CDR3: CASSQAGLAGLEQYF
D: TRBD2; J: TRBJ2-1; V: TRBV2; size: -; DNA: TGTGCCAGCACCGATGTGGGACTAGTATCCGATGAGCAGTTCTTC; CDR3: CASTDVGLVSDEQFF
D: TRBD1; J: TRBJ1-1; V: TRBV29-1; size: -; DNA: TGCAGCGTTGGCCCTATGACAGGGGATAGCACTGAAGCTTTCTTT; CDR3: CSVGPMTGDSTEAFF
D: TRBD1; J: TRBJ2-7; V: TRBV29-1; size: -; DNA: TGCAGCGTGATTACACCGGGACAGGGGGCGGACGAGCAGTACTTC; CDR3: CSVITPGQGADEQYF
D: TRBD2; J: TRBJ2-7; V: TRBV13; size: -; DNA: TGTGCCAGCAGCTCGCCGGGACTAGCGCTCCCGGAGCAGTACTTC; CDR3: CASSSPGLALPEQYF
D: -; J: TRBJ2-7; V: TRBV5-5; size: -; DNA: TGTGCCAGCAGCTTGCGGCAGGGGGGAGAAACCTACGAGCAGTACTTC; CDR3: CASSLRQGGETYEQYF
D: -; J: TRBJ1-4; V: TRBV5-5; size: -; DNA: TGTGCCAGCAGCTTGCTTTTCAGTTACCAGGCAACTAATGAAAAACTGTTTTTT; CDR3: CASSLLFSYQATNEKLFF
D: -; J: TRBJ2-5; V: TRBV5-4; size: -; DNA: TGTGCCAGCAGCGGGAGACAAGAGACCCAGTACTTC; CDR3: CASSGRQETQYF
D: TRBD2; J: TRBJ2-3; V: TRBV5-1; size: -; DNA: TGCGCCAGCAGCCCGACTAGCGGGGGGGTGGGTAACACAGATACGCAGTATTTT; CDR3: CASSPTSGGVGNTDTQYF
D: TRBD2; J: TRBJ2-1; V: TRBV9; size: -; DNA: TGTGCCAGCAGCGCCTACAGCGGGGGGGCTTATGAGCAGTTCTTC; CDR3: CASSAYSGGAYEQFF
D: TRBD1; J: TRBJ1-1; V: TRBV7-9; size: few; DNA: TGTGCCAGCAGGAAGGACAGGGGCGATGAAGCTTTCTTT; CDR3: CASRKDRGDEAFF
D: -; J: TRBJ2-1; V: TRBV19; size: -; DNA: TGTGCCAGTAGTATTGACCCGGGGGGCCTCTCCTACAATGAGCAGTTCTTC; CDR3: CASSIDPGGLSYNEQFF
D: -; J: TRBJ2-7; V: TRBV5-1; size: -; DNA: TGCGCCAGCAGCTTGGACAGCACCTACGAGCAGTACTTC; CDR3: CASSLDSTYEQYF
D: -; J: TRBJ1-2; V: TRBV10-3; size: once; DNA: TGTGCCATCAGGGACAGACCTTCGGACTATGGCTACACCTTC; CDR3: CAIRDRPSDYGYTF
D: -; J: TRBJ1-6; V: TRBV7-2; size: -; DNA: TGTGCCAGCAGCCATGGTAGGGGTAATTCACCCCTCCACTTT; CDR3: CASSHGRGNSPLHF
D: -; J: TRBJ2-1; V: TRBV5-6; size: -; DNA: TGTGCCAGCAGCTTCATCGGAGAGGAATACAATGAGCAGTTCTTC; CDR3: CASSFIGEEYNEQFF
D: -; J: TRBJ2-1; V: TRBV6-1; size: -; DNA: TGTGCCAGCAGTGAAGCGTGGAGGGCGGTCCGGGAGCAGTTCTTC; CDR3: CASSEAWRAVREQFF
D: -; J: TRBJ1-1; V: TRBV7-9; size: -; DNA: TGTGCCAGCAGCTTAGAAACCGGGCCCAGGGTCGATGAAGCTTTCTTT; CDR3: CASSLETGPRVDEAFF
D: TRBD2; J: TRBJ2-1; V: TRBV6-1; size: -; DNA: TGTGCCAGCAGTGGACGACTAGCGGGGGCACCTTACAATGAGCAGTTCTTC; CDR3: CASSGRLAGAPYNEQFF
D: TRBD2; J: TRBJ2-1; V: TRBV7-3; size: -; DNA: TGTGCCACTCCCCCCGGGGGGAGCTCCTACAATGAGCAGTTCTTC; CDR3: CATPPGGSSYNEQFF
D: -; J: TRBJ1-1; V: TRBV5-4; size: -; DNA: TGTGCCAGCAGCTTGGTTCGGGGGAACACTGAAGCTTTCTTT; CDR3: CASSLVRGNTEAFF
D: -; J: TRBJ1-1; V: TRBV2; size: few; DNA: TGTGCCAGCAGCACAAACACTGAAGCTTTCTTT; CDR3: CASSTNTEAFF
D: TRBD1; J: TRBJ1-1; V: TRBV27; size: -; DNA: TGTGCCAGCAGTTTATTCAGGGACAGGGATACTGAAGCTTTCTTT; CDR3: CASSLFRDRDTEAFF
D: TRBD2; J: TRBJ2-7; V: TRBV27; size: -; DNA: TGTGCCAGCAGTTTTTCACCGGGACTAGCGAACTACGAGCAGTACTTC; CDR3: CASSFSPGLANYEQYF
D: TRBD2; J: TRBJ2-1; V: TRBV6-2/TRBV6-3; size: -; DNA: TGTGCCAGCAGCCTCAGCGGGAGCTCCTACAATGAGCAGTTCTTC; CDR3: CASSLSGSSYNEQFF
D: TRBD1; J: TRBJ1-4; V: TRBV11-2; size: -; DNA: TGTGCCAGCAGCTCCACAGGGGGCTGGGGTGAAAAACTGTTTTTT; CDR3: CASSSTGGWGEKLFF
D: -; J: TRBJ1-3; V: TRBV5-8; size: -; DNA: TGTGCCAGCAGCTTGTACGTCCGGGGGAACTCTGGAAACACCATATATTTT; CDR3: CASSLYVRGNSGNTIYF
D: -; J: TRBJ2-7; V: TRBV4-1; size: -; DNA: TGCGCCAGCAGCCAGGTAGACAGCGACTACGAGCAGTACTTC; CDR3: CASSQVDSDYEQYF
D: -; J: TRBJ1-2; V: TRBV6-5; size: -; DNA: TGTGCCAGCAGTTATCGGGGGATGGGAGGCTACACCTTC; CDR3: CASSYRGMGGYTF
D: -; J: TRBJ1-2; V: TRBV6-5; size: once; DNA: TGTGCCAGCACTCCCGCGGGCAGTTATGGCTACACCTTC; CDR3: CASTPAGSYGYTF
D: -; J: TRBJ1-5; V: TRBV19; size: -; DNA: TGTGCCAGTAGTGGACGGACAGCCGGGCAGCCCCAGCATTTT; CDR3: CASSGRTAGQPQHF
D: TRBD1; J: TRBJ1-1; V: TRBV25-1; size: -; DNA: TGTGCCAGCAGTGTCGGGACAGGGTTCACTGAAGCTTTCTTT; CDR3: CASSVGTGFTEAFF